Each of the 25 T cell receptor beta chains below was sequenced from the same sample in a study of T cell responses to AZD1222 COVID-19 vaccine (dated by TCRdb to 2020 to 2023). The meaning of the sample's time point label: baseline before first vaccination. Library method: the immunoSEQ multiplex PCR assay. Not all clones reach the TCRdb copy of this immuneACCESS table, which keeps in-frame sequences only. Checked studies attribute under half of the gap to unresolved V genes and leave the rest unexplained. The sample table records 90,000 or so clones; roughly 85% of these occur just once. Jointly, the top ten make up under 9% of the sample. The input for sequencing was peripheral blood, taken on day 0 of AZD1222 vaccination. The receptors derive from an adult in good health.

The genes are TRBV2 and TRBJ1-3, with D hard to call. Looked up from germline, CDR1 is SNHLY and CDR2 is FYNNEI. The CDR3 is 12 amino acids. V was trimmed by 8 bases and J by 2 bases, leaving 7 bases between them. CDR3 protein: CASGVTGNTIYF. The CDR3 nucleotides are TGTGCCAGCGGAGTGACTGGAAACACCATATATTTT. Using reference TRBV2 and TRBJ1-3 for the parts outside the CDR3, the full variable domain is EPEVTQTPSHQVTQMGQEVILRCVPISNHLYFYWYRQILGQKVEFLVSFYNNEISEKSEIFDDQFSVERPDGSNFTLKIRSTKLEDSAMYFCASGVTGNTIYFGEGSWLTVV.

This clone has a single count. V gene TRBV6-1 combines with J gene TRBJ2-5, with D possibly matching TRBD1 (6 bases). V was shortened by 1 base and J by 5 bases, with 20 bases between the two germline ends. Germline CDR1 and CDR2: MNHNS and SASEGT. The CDR3 consists of 17 residues. Here the CDR3 DNA reads TGTGCCAGCAGTGAAGGCCTTGGGCAGGGGATAGGGGAGACCCAGTACTTC. Its protein product is CASSEGLGQGIGETQYF.

The chain carries TRBV29-1 and TRBJ1-1, with 7 bases fitting TRBD1. This CDR3 comprises 12 residues. Germline V gene lookup returns CDR1 SQVTM and CDR2 ANQGSEA. V dropped 8 bases and J dropped 7; count of bases not matched to a gene: 10. CDR3 sequence: CSMSGGLGEAFF. The CDR3 coding sequence is TGCAGCATGTCAGGGGGGTTGGGTGAAGCTTTCTTT.

V usage is TRBV6-6 and J usage is TRBJ2-2, with D maybe TRBD2 (6 bases). This CDR3 region has 13 residues. V was clipped by 10 bases and J by 2 bases, with 11 bases between them. Germline loops: CDR1 MNHNY, CDR2 SVGAGI (reference sequence). The CDR3 nucleotides are TGTGCCACTTTTAGCGGTAACACCGGGGAGCTGTTTTTT. This codes for CATFSGNTGELFF.

This clone occurred a few times. The V gene is TRBV7-6, the J gene TRBJ2-5; TRBD1 matches at 9 bases. Germline V CDR1 and CDR2: SGHVS, FNYEAQ. J lost 5 bases, V lost 4 bases, and 8 bases had no gene match. The CDR3 runs to 15 residues. CDR3 bases: TGTGCCAGCAGCTCCCGGACAGGGGAGGGGGAGACCCAGTACTTC. It is translated as CASSSRTGEGETQYF.

This chain joins TRBV28 and TRBJ1-2; TRBD1 might be the D (5 bases). Germline V gene data show CDR1 as MDHEN and CDR2 as SYDVKM. The CDR3 contains 14 residues. V lost 6 bases and J 3 bases, leaving 14 bases between the germline ends. The DNA of the CDR3 is TGTGCCAGCAGGCGCAGGGAGACTGACTATGGCTACACCTTC. It is translated as CASRRRETDYGYTF.

The gene calls are TRBV9 and TRBJ2-7; TRBD2 matches at 14 bases. The CDR3 consists of 16 residues. With V trimmed by 2 bases and J by 7 bases, 8 bases remained unmatched. Germline V gene lookup returns CDR1 SGDLS and CDR2 YYNGEE. CDR3 sequence (DNA): TGTGCCAGCAGCGTCGCTCCGGGACTAGCGGGAGTTGAGCAGTACTTC. This encodes CASSVAPGLAGVEQYF.

This clone was detected only once. The CDR3 loop is CASSEAEKDNEQFF. The CDR3, as DNA: TGTGCCAGCAGTGAAGCGGAGAAAGACAATGAGCAGTTCTTC. The rearrangement uses TRBV2 and TRBJ2-1, with D unclear. Trimming removed 0 bases at V and 5 bases at J, with 8 bases between. From germline, CDR1 is SNHLY and CDR2 FYNNEI. The CDR3 consists of 14 residues.

The chain links TRBV19 to TRBJ1-6, with 7 nucleotides matching TRBD1. The CDR3 is made up of 15 amino acids. Looked up from germline, CDR1 is LNHDA and CDR2 is SQIVND (reference sequence). The trim removed 7 bases at V and 10 bases at J, leaving 13 bases unmatched. This CDR3 reads CASTPRQGQGSPLHF. CDR3 bases: TGTGCCAGTACCCCAAGACAGGGACAAGGCTCACCCCTCCACTTT. The full variable domain, with the rest looked up from reference TRBV19 and TRBJ1-6, is DGGITQSPKYLFRKEGQNVTLSCEQNLNHDAMYWYRQDPGQGLRLIYYSQIVNDFQKGDIAEGYSVSREKKESFPLTVTSAQKNPTAFYLCASTPRQGQGSPLHFGNGTRLTVT.

This clone showed up just once. This chain uses TRBV6-1 with TRBJ1-5, with 7 bases fitting TRBD1. V shed 4 bases and J 3 bases; nucleotides not matched to a gene: 9. This CDR3 is 16 amino acids long. Germline CDR1 is MNHNS and CDR2 is SASEGT. The CDR3 DNA follows: TGTGCCAGCAGTGGACAGGGTTTTGTTAACAATCAGCCCCAGCATTTT. It translates to CASSGQGFVNNQPQHF.

The J gene is TRBJ1-1, the V gene TRBV3-1 (or the pseudogene TRBV3-2); D uncertain. Trimming stripped 3 bases from V and 4 bases from J, with 9 bases between. The CDR3 totals 13 residues. Per the germline V gene, CDR1 is LGHDT and CDR2 is YNNKEL (reference sequence). The CDR3 sequence is CASSQGIGTEAFF. CDR3 DNA sequence: TGTGCCAGCAGCCAGGGAATCGGCACTGAAGCTTTCTTT.

The V and J genes are TRBV4-3 and TRBJ2-5, with 12 bases matching TRBD2. CDR3 length: 16 amino acids. With 1 base clipped from V and 4 bases from J, the junction kept 4 bases outside the gene matches. Germline V gene sequence: CDR1 LGHNA, CDR2 YSLEER. CDR3 bases: TGCGCCAGCAGCCAAGGACTAGCGGGAGATTTAGAGACCCAGTACTTC. As protein: CASSQGLAGDLETQYF.

The genes are TRBV12-3 or TRBV12-4 and TRBJ2-3; a possible D gene is TRBD2 (6 bases). V lost 6 bases, J lost 15 bases, and 22 bases lay in between. This CDR3 has 13 amino acids. CDR3 coding DNA: TGTGCCAGCAGCTCCGGGAGTAGCCCCGAGAGATATTTT. Translated, it gives CASSSGSSPERYF.

The DNA for the CDR3 is TGTGCCAGCAGTTTATTCGGGGTTACTCAGCCCCAGCATTTT. This sequence encodes CASSLFGVTQPQHF. The chain is built from TRBV28 and TRBJ1-5; D unclear. V lost 1 base and J 6 bases, leaving 10 bases between the germline ends. CDR3 length: 14 residues. CDR1 is MDHEN, CDR2 SYDVKM, per germline.

V gene TRBV9 combines with J gene TRBJ2-3; D is unresolved. The CDR3 length is 11 residues. Trimming cost V 6 bases and J 4 bases, with 6 bases left between them. Germline-derived CDR1 and CDR2 are SGDLS and YYNGEE. The DNA of the CDR3 is TGTGCCAGCACCCCCTCAGATACGCAGTATTTT. Its translation is CASTPSDTQYF. Combining the CDR3 with reference TRBV9 and TRBJ2-3 gives the whole variable domain DSGVTQTPKHLITATGQRVTLRCSPRSGDLSVYWYQQSLDQGLQFLIQYYNGEERAKGNILERFSAQQFPDLHSELNLSSLELGDSALYFCASTPSDTQYFGPGTRLTVL.

This clone was seen a handful of times. This chain links TRBV5-4 with TRBJ2-7; D is unresolved. The V gene's germline CDR1 is SGHNT and CDR2 YYREEE (reference sequence). The CDR3 length is 14 residues. Trimming removed 0 bases at V and 0 bases at J, with 7 bases between. The CDR3 coding sequence is TGTGCCAGCAGCTTGGGTGGCTACTCCTACGAGCAGTACTTC. Its translation: CASSLGGYSYEQYF.

The chain carries TRBV6-5 and TRBJ2-4, with TRBD1 matching 7 bases. CDR3 length equals 15 residues. V was clipped by 5 bases and J by 6 bases; unmatched bases: 10. Germline CDR1 MNHEY, CDR2 SVGAGI. DNA for the CDR3: TGTGCCAGCAGTACACCAACAGGGGTTCCAAACATTCAGTACTTC. As protein: CASSTPTGVPNIQYF.

The J gene is TRBJ1-1, the V gene TRBV19, with D perhaps TRBD1 (6 bases). Trimming stripped 6 bases from V and 8 bases from J, with 7 bases between. This CDR3 has 10 amino acids. Germline CDR1 reads LNHDA; CDR2 reads SQIVND (reference sequence). This chain's CDR3 is CASRGAEAFF. The CDR3 nucleotides are TGTGCCAGTAGGGGGGCGGAAGCTTTCTTT.

V is TRBV7-9 and J is TRBJ2-3; TRBD2 matches at 7 bases. The junction had 22 bases not matched to a gene; V was cut back by 5 bases and J by 5 bases. This CDR3 has 19 residues. The V gene's germline CDR1 is SEHNR and CDR2 FQNEAQ (reference sequence). CDR3 in amino acids: CASSRRGREGLISGDTQYF. CDR3 coding DNA: TGTGCCAGCAGCCGCCGGGGGAGGGAGGGCCTAATAAGTGGAGATACGCAGTATTTT.

The chain combines TRBV29-1 with TRBJ2-7, with D tentatively TRBD2 (5 bases). The ends were cut back, 5 bases at V and 3 bases at J, with 11 bases in the middle. CDR1 is SQVTM, CDR2 ANQGSEA, per germline. The CDR3 extends over 12 amino acids. The CDR3 DNA is TGCAGCGTTTTATTAGCGCGCTACGAGCAGTACTTC. Translating gives CSVLLARYEQYF.

V is TRBV18 and J is TRBJ1-1; D gene unclear. V dropped 0 bases and J dropped 4 bases, with 15 bases sitting between them. The CDR3 has 16 amino acids. Germline-derived CDR1 and CDR2 are KGHSH and LQKENI. The CDR3 reads CASSPPASQAATEAFF. The CDR3 bases are TGTGCCAGCTCACCACCGGCCAGCCAGGCGGCCACTGAAGCTTTCTTT.

The rearrangement links TRBV28 to TRBJ1-3; TRBD1 aligns across 8 bases. Germline CDR1 and CDR2: MDHEN and SYDVKM. The CDR3 totals 15 residues. J was trimmed by 4 bases and V by 7 bases; bases with no gene match: 9. CDR3 coding DNA: TGTGCCAGCAAAACCATCGACAGGGGAGGAAACACCATATATTTT. Its translation is CASKTIDRGGNTIYF.

V is TRBV4-2 and J is TRBJ2-6; D remains ambiguous. The CDR3 is 14 amino acids. Trimming took off 2 bases at V and 9 bases at J, with 11 bases between the two ends. In germline, CDR1 is LGHNA, CDR2 YNFKEQ. This chain's CDR3 is CASSQPQGLNVLTF. The DNA of the CDR3 is TGTGCCAGCAGCCAACCGCAAGGGCTCAACGTCCTGACTTTC.

This clone was counted many times. This rearrangement joins TRBV4-1 to TRBJ2-1; the D is unclear. The germline V and J ends were trimmed by 4 bases and 5 bases, with 6 bases remaining between them. The CDR3 is made up of 12 amino acids. Looked up from germline, CDR1 is MGHRA and CDR2 is YSYEKL. The CDR3 reads CASSPTNNEQFF. The CDR3 DNA sequence: TGCGCCAGCAGCCCGACCAACAATGAGCAGTTCTTC.

The V and J genes are TRBV27 and TRBJ1-6, with no clear D. The CDR3 loop spans 19 amino acids. The V gene's germline CDR1 is MNHEY and CDR2 SMNVEV (reference sequence). V lost 2 bases, J lost 4 bases, and 21 bases lay in between. The CDR3: CASSLRLHNNPAYNSPLHF. CDR3 nucleotides: TGTGCCAGCAGTTTAAGACTCCACAACAACCCAGCTTATAATTCACCCCTCCACTTT.